Sequencing of this T cell receptor beta chain was carried out in a study of cytomegalovirus exposure and HLA in healthy donors. Study-wide findings and caveats: Rarity characterized most TCR sequences, yet some public TCRs appeared in many donors. Earlier analysis looked at TCR beta V segments, and most were productive about 87% or about 30% of the time. Three chains tied to CMV proved CMV antigen-specific in vitro.

PCR involved 60 Vbeta and 13 Jbeta primers. Profiling relied on immunoSEQ multiplex PCR, and the TCRdb table lists in-frame clones only, not all of them. The sample holds about 130,000 clones; roughly 73% are singletons and the top ten take approximately 1%. V shed 1 base, J shed 5 bases, and the junction held 6 bases outside the gene matches. CDR1 and CDR2 from the germline V gene are SGHNT and YYREEE (reference sequence). This CDR3 is 16 amino acids long. Concerning this clone: Its antigen is not identified.

This receptor was identified in a male donor in good health and CMV-seronegative. The sequenced sample was PBMCs. This chain connects TRBV5-4 to TRBJ1-6; 7 nucleotides line up with TRBD1. The CDR3 loop reads CASSLPLGTDNSPLHF. The CDR3 DNA sequence: TGTGCCAGCAGCTTGCCCTTGGGGACAGATAATTCACCCCTCCACTTT. The full variable domain, its missing parts supplied by reference TRBV5-4 and TRBJ1-6, is ETGVTQSPTHLIKTRGQQVTLRCSSQSGHNTVSWYQQALGQGPQFIFQYYREEENGRGNFPPRFSGLQFPNYSSELNVNALELDDSALYLCASSLPLGTDNSPLHFGNGTRLTVT.